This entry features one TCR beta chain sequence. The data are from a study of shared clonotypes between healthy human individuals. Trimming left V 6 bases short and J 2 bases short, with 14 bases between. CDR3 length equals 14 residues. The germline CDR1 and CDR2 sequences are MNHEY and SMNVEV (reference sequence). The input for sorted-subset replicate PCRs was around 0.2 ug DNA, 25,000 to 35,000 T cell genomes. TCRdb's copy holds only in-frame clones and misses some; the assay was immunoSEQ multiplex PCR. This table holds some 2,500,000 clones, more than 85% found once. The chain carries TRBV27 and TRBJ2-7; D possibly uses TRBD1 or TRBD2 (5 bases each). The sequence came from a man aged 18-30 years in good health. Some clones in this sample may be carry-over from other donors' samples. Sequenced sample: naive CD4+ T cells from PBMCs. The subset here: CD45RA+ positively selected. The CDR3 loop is CASRYTGAAYEQYF. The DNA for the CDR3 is TGTGCCAGCAGATACACCGGGGCAGCCTACGAGCAGTACTTC.